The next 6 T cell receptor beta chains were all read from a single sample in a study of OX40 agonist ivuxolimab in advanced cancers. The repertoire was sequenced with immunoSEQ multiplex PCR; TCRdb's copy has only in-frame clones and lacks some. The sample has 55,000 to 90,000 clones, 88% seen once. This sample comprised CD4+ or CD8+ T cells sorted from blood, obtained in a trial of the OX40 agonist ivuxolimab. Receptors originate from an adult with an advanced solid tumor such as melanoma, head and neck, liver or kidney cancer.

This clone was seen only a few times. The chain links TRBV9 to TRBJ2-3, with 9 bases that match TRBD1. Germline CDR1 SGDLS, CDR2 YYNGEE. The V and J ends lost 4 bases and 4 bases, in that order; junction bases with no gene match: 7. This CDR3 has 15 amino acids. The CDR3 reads CASSSPDRGPDTQYF. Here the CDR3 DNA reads TGTGCCAGCAGCTCTCCGGACAGGGGTCCAGATACGCAGTATTTT.

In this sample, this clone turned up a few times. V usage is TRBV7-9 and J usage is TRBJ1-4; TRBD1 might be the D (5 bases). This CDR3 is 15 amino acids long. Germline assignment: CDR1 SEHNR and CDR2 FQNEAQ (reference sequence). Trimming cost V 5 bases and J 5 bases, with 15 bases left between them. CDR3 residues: CASSQNRFINEKLFF. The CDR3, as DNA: TGTGCCAGCAGCCAAAACAGGTTTATAAATGAAAAACTGTTTTTT.

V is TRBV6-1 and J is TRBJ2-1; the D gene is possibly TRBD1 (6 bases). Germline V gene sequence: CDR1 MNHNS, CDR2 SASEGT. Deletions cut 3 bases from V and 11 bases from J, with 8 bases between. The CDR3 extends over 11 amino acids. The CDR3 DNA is TGTGCCAGCAGTGACGGGACAAAGCAGTTCTTC. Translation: CASSDGTKQFF.

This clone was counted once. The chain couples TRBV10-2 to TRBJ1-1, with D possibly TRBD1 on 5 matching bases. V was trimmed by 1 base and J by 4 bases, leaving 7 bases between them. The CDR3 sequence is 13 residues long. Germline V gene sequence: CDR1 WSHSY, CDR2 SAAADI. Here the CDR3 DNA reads TGCGCCAGCAGTGAGTTCAGGGCCACTGAAGCTTTCTTT. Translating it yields CASSEFRATEAFF.

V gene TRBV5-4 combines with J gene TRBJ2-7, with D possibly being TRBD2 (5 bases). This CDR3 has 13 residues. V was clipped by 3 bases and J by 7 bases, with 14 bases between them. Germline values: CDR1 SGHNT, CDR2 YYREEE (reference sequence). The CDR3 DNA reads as TGTGCCAGCAGCTGGACCGGGGATTATGAGCAGTACTTC. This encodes CASSWTGDYEQYF.

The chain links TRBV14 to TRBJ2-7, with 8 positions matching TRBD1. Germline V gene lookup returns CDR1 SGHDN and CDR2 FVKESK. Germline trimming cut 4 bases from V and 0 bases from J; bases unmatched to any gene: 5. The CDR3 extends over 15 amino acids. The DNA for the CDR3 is TGTGCCAGCAGCCTAAACAGGGGGTACTCCTACGAGCAGTACTTC. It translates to CASSLNRGYSYEQYF.